These 26 T cell receptor beta chains originate from one sample sequenced in a study of OX40 agonist ivuxolimab in advanced cancers. TCRdb keeps only in-frame clones here, not all; method: immunoSEQ multiplex PCR. The sample yields 12,000 or so clones, about 81% seen once. Sample: CD4+ or CD8+ T cells sorted from blood, taken in a trial of the OX40 agonist ivuxolimab. All receptors derive from an adult with an advanced solid tumor such as melanoma, head and neck, liver or kidney cancer.

V usage is TRBV2 and J usage is TRBJ2-7; 7 bases align to TRBD1. Germline-derived CDR1 and CDR2 are SNHLY and FYNNEI. This CDR3 region has 13 residues. V dropped 5 bases and J dropped 6; count of bases not matched to a gene: 7. In DNA, the CDR3 is TGTGCCAGCAGTTGGGACAGTGGGCCCGAGCAGTACTTC. This translates into CASSWDSGPEQYF.

CDR3 region: CASSEAPGQDYGYTF. CDR3 sequence (DNA): TGTGCCAGCAGTGAAGCGCCGGGGCAGGACTATGGCTACACCTTC. This chain connects TRBV2 to TRBJ1-2; weak D call: TRBD1 (5 bases). This CDR3 has 15 amino acids. Germline V gene sequence: CDR1 SNHLY, CDR2 FYNNEI. V lost 0 bases, J lost 3 bases, and 11 bases lay in between.

As DNA, the CDR3 is TGTGCCAGCAGTGAAAGGAGGACCTATAATTCACCCCTCCACTTT. Translated, it gives CASSERRTYNSPLHF. V gene TRBV6-1 combines with J gene TRBJ1-6; D remains ambiguous. V shed 2 bases and J shed 2 bases, with 7 bases lying between them. CDR1 and CDR2 (germline): MNHNS, SASEGT. The CDR3 sequence is 15 residues long.

There are a few counts of this clone. The rearrangement joins TRBV27 to TRBJ2-2; 12 bases map to TRBD2. CDR1 and CDR2 from the germline V gene are MNHEY and SMNVEV (reference sequence). After removal of 1 base from V and 1 base from J, the junction contained 10 bases not matched to a gene. The CDR3 length is 20 residues. The CDR3 DNA is TGTGCCAGCAGTTTATATTGGGCTAGCGGGAGGGCCAGGAACACCGGGGAGCTGTTTTTT. It specifies CASSLYWASGRARNTGELFF.

V usage is TRBV6-4 and J usage is TRBJ1-2; TRBD1 is a possible D gene (6 bases). This CDR3 is built from 16 residues. Trimming cost V 4 bases and J 2 bases, with 17 bases left between them. Germline lookup yields CDR1 MRHNA and CDR2 SNTAGT. The CDR3 sequence is CASSADSQIANYGYTF. The CDR3 DNA sequence: TGTGCCAGCAGTGCGGACAGCCAAATTGCAAACTATGGCTACACCTTC.

This clone was counted once. The chain combines TRBV4-1 with TRBJ2-5; no reliable D call. The germline V gene encodes CDR1 MGHRA and CDR2 YSYEKL. This CDR3 region has 14 residues. Trimming pared 5 bases from V and 4 bases from J, leaving 14 bases between. CDR3 protein: CASSTYNGLETQYF. The CDR3 DNA sequence: TGCGCCAGCAGCACCTATAATGGTTTAGAGACCCAGTACTTC.

The V gene is TRBV11-2, the J gene TRBJ2-1; no clear D gene. The CDR3 length is 15 residues. Germline-derived CDR1 and CDR2 are SGHAT and FQNNGV. V was shortened by 1 base and J by 5 bases, with 12 bases between the two germline ends. This CDR3 reads CASSLGVAPNNEQFF. CDR3 nucleotide sequence: TGTGCCAGCAGCTTAGGGGTAGCCCCCAACAATGAGCAGTTCTTC.

This chain joins TRBV30 and TRBJ2-2, with D tentatively TRBD1 (6 bases). The CDR3 is 15 amino acids. V was pared by 3 bases and J by 1 base, with 12 bases between. Germline V gene sequence: CDR1 GTSNPN, CDR2 SVGIG (reference sequence). The chain's CDR3 is CAWRAGALNTGELFF. For the CDR3, the DNA is TGTGCCTGGAGGGCAGGGGCCCTGAACACCGGGGAGCTGTTTTTT.

The genes are TRBV6-5 and TRBJ1-1; D may be TRBD1 (6 bases). Germline V lookup: CDR1 MNHEY, CDR2 SVGAGI. This CDR3 is 13 amino acids long. V lost 6 bases, J lost 5 bases, and 13 bases lay in between. CDR3 nucleotides: TGTGCCAGCAGGCAGGGGTCGAGGACTGAAGCTTTCTTT. Translated: CASRQGSRTEAFF.

The chain carries TRBV9 and TRBJ2-1, with no clear D. The CDR3 runs to 14 residues. V was cut by 4 bases and J by 4 bases, with 12 bases left in between. In germline, CDR1 is SGDLS, CDR2 YYNGEE. CDR3 bases: TGTGCCAGCAGCCCATCAGACTTTTACAATGAGCAGTTCTTC. It yields the protein CASSPSDFYNEQFF. The full variable domain, rest sourced from reference TRBV9 and TRBJ2-1, is DSGVTQTPKHLITATGQRVTLRCSPRSGDLSVYWYQQSLDQGLQFLIQYYNGEERAKGNILERFSAQQFPDLHSELNLSSLELGDSALYFCASSPSDFYNEQFFGPGTRLTVL.

In its sample, this clone was seen a few times. DNA for the CDR3: TGTGCCAGCAGTTACTCGACAGATTCCTACGAGCAGTACTTC. Translating it yields CASSYSTDSYEQYF. The chain combines TRBV6-6 with TRBJ2-7; weak D call: TRBD1 (5 bases). This CDR3 comprises 14 residues. Germline CDR1 MNHNY, CDR2 SVGAGI (reference sequence). Trimming cost V 0 bases and J 1 base, with 7 bases left between them.

The gene calls are TRBV5-5 and TRBJ2-3; tentative D call: TRBD2 (6 bases). The CDR3 loop spans 15 amino acids. Trimming removed 4 bases at V and 0 bases at J, with 12 bases between. CDR1 is SGHKS, CDR2 YYEKEE, per germline (reference sequence). The CDR3 protein is CASSHGGASTDTQYF. The CDR3, as DNA: TGTGCCAGCAGCCATGGCGGGGCTAGCACAGATACGCAGTATTTT.

V and J are TRBV7-3 and TRBJ2-3; D might be TRBD2 (7 bases). The CDR3 runs 17 residues. V was shortened by 3 bases and J by 1 base, with 17 bases between the two germline ends. CDR1 is SGHTA and CDR2 is FQGTGA in the germline V gene. The CDR3 loop reads CASSLGRGMMGTDTQYF. CDR3 DNA sequence: TGTGCCAGCAGCTTGGGGAGGGGGATGATGGGCACAGATACGCAGTATTTT.

V and J are TRBV9 and TRBJ2-7; 7 bases map to TRBD2. The J segment lost 3 bases and the V segment lost 4 bases, leaving 10 bases of the junction unmatched. Germline CDR1 reads SGDLS; CDR2 reads YYNGEE. CDR3 size: 15 residues. The CDR3 here is CASSTRSGGSYEQYF. DNA for the CDR3: TGTGCCAGCAGCACTCGTTCGGGGGGAAGCTACGAGCAGTACTTC.

V and J are TRBV6-6 and TRBJ2-1; tentatively, D is TRBD1 (6 bases). The CDR3 length is 15 residues. Germline CDR1 and CDR2: MNHNY and SVGAGI (reference sequence). V was trimmed by 0 bases and J by 9 bases, leaving 15 bases between them. CDR3 nucleotides: TGTGCCAGCAGTTACTCGGGGCAGGGGCTAAGTGAGCAGTTCTTC. Protein sequence: CASSYSGQGLSEQFF.

The chain is built from TRBV29-1 and TRBJ2-2; 14 bases are shared with TRBD2. The CDR3 runs to 15 residues. The germline V gene encodes CDR1 SQVTM and CDR2 ANQGSEA. The V gene end was trimmed by 7 bases and the J gene end by 5 bases; junction bases not matched to a gene: 6. The CDR3 is CSAGTSGSLTGELFF. For the CDR3, the DNA is TGCAGCGCTGGGACTAGCGGGAGCTTGACCGGGGAGCTGTTTTTT.

The chain couples TRBV6-5 to TRBJ1-1; D ambiguous. The CDR3 consists of 14 residues. Per germline, CDR1 MNHEY and CDR2 SVGAGI. Deletions cut 0 bases from V and 11 bases from J, with 16 bases between. The CDR3 is CASSYSRFSTEAFF. The DNA for the CDR3 is TGTGCCAGCAGTTACTCAAGATTTTCTACGGAGGCTTTCTTT.

The chain has TRBV5-4 and TRBJ2-2; D uncertain. There are 12 residues in the CDR3. V was cut by 1 base and J by 8 bases, with 6 bases left in between. CDR1 is SGHNT and CDR2 is YYREEE in the germline V gene (reference sequence). CDR3 DNA sequence: TGTGCCAGCAGCTTGCCCTATGGGGAGCTGTTTTTT. Translated, it gives CASSLPYGELFF.

This clone is labeled medium-sized. The V and J genes are TRBV5-6 and TRBJ1-4; unclear D gene. Germline V gene sequence: CDR1 SGHDT, CDR2 YYEEEE. The ends were cut back, 1 base at V and 6 bases at J, with 13 bases in the middle. This CDR3 region has 15 residues. CDR3 in amino acids: CASSLHGAIYEKLFF. CDR3 nucleotides: TGTGCCAGCAGCTTGCATGGAGCGATTTATGAAAAACTGTTTTTT.

This clone was counted once. V and J are TRBV27 and TRBJ2-7; 9 positions match TRBD1. The V gene end was trimmed by 3 bases and the J gene end by 6 bases; junction bases not matched to a gene: 3. The length of the CDR3 is 13 residues. CDR1 is MNHEY and CDR2 is SMNVEV in the germline V gene (reference sequence). CDR3 in DNA: TGTGCCAGCAGTTTGACAGGGGGGTCCGAGCAGTACTTC. Protein product: CASSLTGGSEQYF.

The chain links TRBV7-6 to TRBJ2-2; D not resolved. Germline CDR1 SGHVS, CDR2 FNYEAQ. This CDR3 contains 13 residues. V lost 1 base, J lost 7 bases, and 7 bases lay in between. The CDR3, as DNA: TGTGCCAGCAGCTTAGGTGGTTTCGGGGAGCTGTTTTTT. Protein sequence: CASSLGGFGELFF.

Details on this clone: At one boundary the junction diverges from the germline segment, which might be a read error. The V call is TRBV15, the J call TRBJ2-5; D is perhaps TRBD1 (6 bases). Germline loops: CDR1 LNHNV, CDR2 YYDKDF (reference sequence). CDR3 length equals 13 residues. CDR3 DNA sequence: TGTGCCACTCGGTGGGACAAACAAGAGAACCAGTACTTC. Translation: CATRWDKQENQYF.

V and J are TRBV21-1 and TRBJ1-5; TRBD1 is taken as the D call from the table, unchecked against the DNA. TRBV21-1 is marked as a pseudogene. CDR3 size: 16 residues. The CDR3 nucleotides are TGTGCCAGCAGCAGCTCCAGGGGGGTTAGCAATCAGCCCCAGCATTTT. It translates to CASSSSRGVSNQPQHF.

The chain recombines TRBV5-1 with TRBJ1-4; the match to TRBD1 covers 7 bases. Germline V lookup: CDR1 SGHRS, CDR2 YFSETQ. After removal of 5 bases from V and 12 bases from J, the junction contained 7 bases not matched to a gene. CDR3 length: 12 residues. The CDR3, as DNA: TGCGCCAGCAGATTAGGGGGCGGAGAACTGTTTTTT. This sequence encodes CASRLGGGELFF.

The genes are TRBV27 and TRBJ2-2, with D perhaps TRBD1 (6 bases). Between the trimmed V and J ends, which lost 5 bases and 3 bases, there was a span of 16 bases. The V gene's germline CDR1 is MNHEY and CDR2 SMNVEV (reference sequence). CDR3 length: 16 amino acids. The CDR3 sequence is CASSPPQGTYTGELFF. The CDR3 region has the DNA TGTGCCAGCAGTCCCCCGCAGGGGACATACACCGGGGAGCTGTTTTTT.

The V and J genes are TRBV29-1 and TRBJ2-1, with D uncertain. From germline, CDR1 is SQVTM and CDR2 ANQGSEA. Trimming took off 7 bases at V and 4 bases at J, with 17 bases between the two ends. The length of the CDR3 is 14 residues. CDR3 residues: CSAALGEKYNEQFF. The CDR3 region has the DNA TGCAGCGCCGCATTGGGCGAGAAGTACAATGAGCAGTTCTTC.